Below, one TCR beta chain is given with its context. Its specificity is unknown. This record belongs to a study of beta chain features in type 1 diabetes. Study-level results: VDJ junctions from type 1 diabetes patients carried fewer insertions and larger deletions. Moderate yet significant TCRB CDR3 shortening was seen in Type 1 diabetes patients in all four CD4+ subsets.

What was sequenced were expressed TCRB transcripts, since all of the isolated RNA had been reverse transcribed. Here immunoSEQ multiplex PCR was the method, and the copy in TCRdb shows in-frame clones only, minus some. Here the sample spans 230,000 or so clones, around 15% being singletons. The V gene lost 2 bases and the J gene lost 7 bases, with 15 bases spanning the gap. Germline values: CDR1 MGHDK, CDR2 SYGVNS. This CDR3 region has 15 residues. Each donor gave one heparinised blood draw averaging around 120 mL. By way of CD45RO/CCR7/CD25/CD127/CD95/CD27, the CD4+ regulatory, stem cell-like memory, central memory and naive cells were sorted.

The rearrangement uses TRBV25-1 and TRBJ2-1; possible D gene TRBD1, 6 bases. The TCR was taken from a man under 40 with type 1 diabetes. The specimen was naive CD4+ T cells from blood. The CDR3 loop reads CASSEGQLWGNEQFF. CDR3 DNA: TGTGCCAGCAGTGAAGGACAGCTTTGGGGGAATGAGCAGTTCTTC.